These 9 T cell receptor beta chains were all obtained from the same sample, sequenced in a study of blood T cell repertoires in COVID-19. The method was immunoSEQ multiplex PCR; TCRdb's version includes in-frame clones alone and lacks a portion of them. The table has about 380,000 clones, about four fifths seen once. Sample: peripheral blood. The receptors derive from a human donor with acute or convalescent COVID-19. The donor label of this sample is uncertain.

This chain links TRBV9 with TRBJ1-1; 7 bases map to TRBD1. Per germline, CDR1 SGDLS and CDR2 YYNGEE. The CDR3 has 16 amino acids. Trimming removed 0 bases from V and 0 bases from J; junction bases left unmatched: 5. CDR3 residues: CASSVVSGTVNTEAFF. CDR3 DNA: TGTGCCAGCAGCGTAGTTAGCGGGACAGTGAACACTGAAGCTTTCTTT.

The chain has TRBV4-1 and TRBJ1-2, with TRBD1 matching over 7 bases. The germline V gene has CDR1 MGHRA and CDR2 YSYEKL. The CDR3 is 15 amino acids. V lost 3 bases to trimming and J lost 5 bases; unmatched junction nucleotides: 9. DNA of the CDR3: TGCGCCAGCAGCCAGTCCTCGGGACAGTCATATGGCTACACCTTC. It is translated as CASSQSSGQSYGYTF.

This sequence joins TRBV5-4 and TRBJ2-1, with 13 bases lining up with TRBD2. Germline V gives CDR1 SGHNT, CDR2 YYREEE (reference sequence). Trimming cost V 3 bases and J 8 bases; bases outside gene matches: 5. CDR3 length: 15 amino acids. The CDR3 nucleotides read TGTGCCAGCAGCTCAATACTAGCGGGAGGGGATGAGCAGTTCTTC. Translating gives CASSSILAGGDEQFF.

The gene calls are TRBV24-1 and TRBJ2-3; D gene unclear. The germline V and J ends were trimmed by 4 bases and 2 bases, with 9 bases remaining between them. The germline V gene encodes CDR1 KGHDR and CDR2 SFDVKD. The CDR3 sequence is 14 residues long. The chain's CDR3 is CATSDPDTTDTQYF. The DNA for the CDR3 is TGTGCCACCAGTGACCCTGACACCACAGATACGCAGTATTTT.

J is TRBJ2-1 and V is TRBV7-8; 8 nucleotides agree with TRBD2. In germline, CDR1 is SGHVS, CDR2 FQNEAQ. The CDR3 has 19 amino acids. Germline trimming cut 4 bases from V and 0 bases from J; bases unmatched to any gene: 14. The CDR3: CASSSERRSGGGSYNEQFF. The CDR3 nucleotides read TGTGCCAGCAGCTCGGAGCGCCGATCGGGGGGGGGCTCCTACAATGAGCAGTTCTTC.

This clone appeared once. V and J are TRBV7-8 and TRBJ2-7; 12 bases are shared with TRBD2. With V trimmed by 0 bases and J by 5 bases, 11 bases remained unmatched. Per germline, CDR1 SGHVS and CDR2 FQNEAQ. This CDR3 comprises 18 residues. This chain's CDR3 is CASSLAPSGGVIVNEQYF. As DNA, the CDR3 is TGTGCCAGCAGCTTAGCTCCTAGCGGGGGGGTAATTGTTAACGAGCAGTACTTC.

The chain links TRBV6-5 to TRBJ2-7; TRBD2 is a possible D gene (6 bases). Germline V CDR1 and CDR2: MNHEY, SVGAGI. V was cut by 5 bases and J by 4 bases, with 18 bases left in between. This CDR3 contains 15 residues. CDR3 amino acids: CASSKPGLHRYEQYF. The CDR3 DNA sequence: TGTGCCAGCAGTAAACCGGGACTCCATAGATACGAGCAGTACTTC.

V usage is TRBV30 and J usage is TRBJ1-3, with D unresolved. Germline V gives CDR1 GTSNPN, CDR2 SVGIG (reference sequence). The CDR3 has 11 residues. V was cut by 3 bases and J by 4 bases, with 4 bases left in between. The CDR3 bases are TGTGCCTGGAGCCCGGGAAACACCATATATTTT. Translated, it gives CAWSPGNTIYF.

This clone has just one count. The chain uses TRBV5-5 and TRBJ1-2; 8 nucleotides match TRBD1. With V trimmed by 0 bases and J by 4 bases, 2 bases remained unmatched. The CDR3 loop spans 14 amino acids. The germline V gene encodes CDR1 SGHKS and CDR2 YYEKEE (reference sequence). The CDR3 protein is CASSLGTGTYGYTF. In nucleotides, the CDR3 is TGTGCCAGCAGCTTGGGGACAGGGACCTATGGCTACACCTTC.